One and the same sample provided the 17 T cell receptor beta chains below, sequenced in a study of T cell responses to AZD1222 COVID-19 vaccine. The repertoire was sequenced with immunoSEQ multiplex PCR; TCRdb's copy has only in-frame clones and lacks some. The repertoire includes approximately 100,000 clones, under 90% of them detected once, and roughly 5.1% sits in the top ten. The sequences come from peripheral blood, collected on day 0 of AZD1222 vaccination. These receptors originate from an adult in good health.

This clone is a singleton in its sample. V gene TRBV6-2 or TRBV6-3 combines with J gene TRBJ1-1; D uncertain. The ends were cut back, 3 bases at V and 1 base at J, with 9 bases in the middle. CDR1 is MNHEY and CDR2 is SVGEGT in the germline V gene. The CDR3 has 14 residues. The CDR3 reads CASSYRQPNTEAFF. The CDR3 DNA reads TGTGCCAGCAGTTATAGGCAGCCGAACACTGAAGCTTTCTTT.

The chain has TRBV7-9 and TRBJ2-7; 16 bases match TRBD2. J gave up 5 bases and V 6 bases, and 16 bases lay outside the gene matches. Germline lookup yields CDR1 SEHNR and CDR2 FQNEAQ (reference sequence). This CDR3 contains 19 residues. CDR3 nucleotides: TGTGCCAGCAGACCGGGACTAGCGGGAGGGCCTTTTTCCGTGGACGAGCAGTACTTC. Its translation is CASRPGLAGGPFSVDEQYF.

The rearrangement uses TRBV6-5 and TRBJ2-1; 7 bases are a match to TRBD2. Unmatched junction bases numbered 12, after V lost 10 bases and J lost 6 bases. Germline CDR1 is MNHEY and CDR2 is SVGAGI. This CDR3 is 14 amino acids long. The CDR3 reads CATVRVAGVNEQFF. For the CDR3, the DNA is TGTGCCACCGTCCGGGTTGCGGGAGTCAATGAGCAGTTCTTC.

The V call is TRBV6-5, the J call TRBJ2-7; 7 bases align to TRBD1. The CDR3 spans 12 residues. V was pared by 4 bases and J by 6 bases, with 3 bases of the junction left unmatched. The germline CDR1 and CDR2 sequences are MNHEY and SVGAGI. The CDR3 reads CASSSSGGEQYF. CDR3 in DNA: TGTGCCAGCAGTTCATCAGGGGGCGAGCAGTACTTC.

The chain's CDR3 is CASKSAPSSYEQYF. The CDR3 region has the DNA TGTGCCAGTAAGTCGGCTCCGAGCTCCTACGAGCAGTACTTC. This chain links TRBV19 with TRBJ2-7; D gene uncertain. The CDR3 has 14 residues. V shed 7 bases and J shed 0 bases, with 13 bases lying between them. CDR1 is LNHDA, CDR2 SQIVND, per germline (reference sequence).

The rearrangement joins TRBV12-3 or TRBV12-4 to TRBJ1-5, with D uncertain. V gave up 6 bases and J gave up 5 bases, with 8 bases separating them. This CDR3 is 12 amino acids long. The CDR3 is CASRGPDQPQHF. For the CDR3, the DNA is TGTGCCAGCAGGGGCCCGGATCAGCCCCAGCATTTT.

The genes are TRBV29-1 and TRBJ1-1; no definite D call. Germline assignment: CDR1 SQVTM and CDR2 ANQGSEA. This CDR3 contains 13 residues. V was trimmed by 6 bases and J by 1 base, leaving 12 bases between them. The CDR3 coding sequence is TGCAGCGTCGTGGGGAGTGGGAACACTGAAGCTTTCTTT. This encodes CSVVGSGNTEAFF. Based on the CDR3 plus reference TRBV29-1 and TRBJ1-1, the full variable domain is SAVISQKPSRDICQRGTSLTIQCQVDSQVTMMFWYRQQPGQSLTLIATANQGSEATYESGFVIDKFPISRPNLTFSTLTVSNMSPEDSSIYLCSVVGSGNTEAFFGQGTRLTVV.

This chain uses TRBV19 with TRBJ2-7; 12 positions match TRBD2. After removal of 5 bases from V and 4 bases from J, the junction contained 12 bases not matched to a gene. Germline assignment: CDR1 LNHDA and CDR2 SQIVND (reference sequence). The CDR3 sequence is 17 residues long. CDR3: CASSPSGTTSGSYEQYF. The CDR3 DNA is TGTGCCAGTAGTCCATCTGGAACGACTAGCGGGAGTTACGAGCAGTACTTC.

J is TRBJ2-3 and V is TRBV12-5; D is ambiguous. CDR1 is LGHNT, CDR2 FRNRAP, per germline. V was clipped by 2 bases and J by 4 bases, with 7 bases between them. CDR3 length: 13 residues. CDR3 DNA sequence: TGTGCTAGTGGTTTGAGACTCTCAGATACGCAGTATTTT. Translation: CASGLRLSDTQYF.

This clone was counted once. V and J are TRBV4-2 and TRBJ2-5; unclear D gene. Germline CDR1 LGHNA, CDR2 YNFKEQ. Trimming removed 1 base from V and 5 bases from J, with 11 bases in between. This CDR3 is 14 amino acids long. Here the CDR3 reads CASSQGMERETQYF. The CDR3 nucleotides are TGTGCCAGCAGCCAAGGAATGGAGAGGGAGACCCAGTACTTC.

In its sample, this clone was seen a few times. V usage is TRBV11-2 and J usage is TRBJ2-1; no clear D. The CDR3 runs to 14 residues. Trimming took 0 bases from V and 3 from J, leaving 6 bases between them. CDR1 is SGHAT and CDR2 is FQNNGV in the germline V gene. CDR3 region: CASSLEQLYNEQFF. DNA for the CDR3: TGTGCCAGCAGCTTAGAACAACTCTACAATGAGCAGTTCTTC.

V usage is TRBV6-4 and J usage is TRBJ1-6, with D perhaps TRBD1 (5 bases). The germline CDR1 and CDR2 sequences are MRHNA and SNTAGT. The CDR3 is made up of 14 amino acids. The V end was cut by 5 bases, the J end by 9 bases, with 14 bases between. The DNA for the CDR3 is TGTGCCAGCAGTCCGGCCTGGGGGAGTTCACCCCTCCACTTT. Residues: CASSPAWGSSPLHF.

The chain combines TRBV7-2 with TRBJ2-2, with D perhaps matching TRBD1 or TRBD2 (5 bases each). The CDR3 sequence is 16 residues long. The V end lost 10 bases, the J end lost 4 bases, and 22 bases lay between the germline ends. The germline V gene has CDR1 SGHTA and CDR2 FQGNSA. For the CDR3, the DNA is TGTGCCACTACTCGCTTGGGGGTCCGGGGCACCGGGGAGCTGTTTTTT. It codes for CATTRLGVRGTGELFF.

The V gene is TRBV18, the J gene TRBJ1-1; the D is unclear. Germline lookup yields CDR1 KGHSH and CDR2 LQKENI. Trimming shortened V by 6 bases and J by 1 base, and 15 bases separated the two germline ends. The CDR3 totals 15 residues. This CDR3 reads CASSLGGIGNTEAFF. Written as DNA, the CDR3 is TGTGCCAGCTCTCTCGGCGGTATCGGGAACACTGAAGCTTTCTTT.

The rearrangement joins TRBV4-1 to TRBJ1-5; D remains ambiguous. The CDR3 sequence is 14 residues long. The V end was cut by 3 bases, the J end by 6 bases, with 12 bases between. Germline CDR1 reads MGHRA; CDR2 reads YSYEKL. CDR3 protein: CASSQRAGGQPQHF. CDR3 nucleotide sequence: TGCGCCAGCAGCCAGAGGGCAGGAGGTCAGCCCCAGCATTTT.

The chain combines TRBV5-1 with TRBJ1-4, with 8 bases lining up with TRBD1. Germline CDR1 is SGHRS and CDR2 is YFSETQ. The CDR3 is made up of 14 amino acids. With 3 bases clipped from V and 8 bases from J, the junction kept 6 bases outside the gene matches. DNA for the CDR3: TGCGCCAGCAGCTGGGGGACAGGACAAGAAAAACTGTTTTTT. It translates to CASSWGTGQEKLFF.

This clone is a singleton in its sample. DNA for the CDR3: TGTGCCAGCAGCGAAAAAGAGACCCAGTACTTC. This translates into CASSEKETQYF. The chain has TRBV9 and TRBJ2-5; D is ambiguous. The germline gives CDR1 SGDLS, CDR2 YYNGEE. Trimming cost V 3 bases and J 3 bases, with 3 bases left between them. The CDR3 is made up of 11 amino acids.